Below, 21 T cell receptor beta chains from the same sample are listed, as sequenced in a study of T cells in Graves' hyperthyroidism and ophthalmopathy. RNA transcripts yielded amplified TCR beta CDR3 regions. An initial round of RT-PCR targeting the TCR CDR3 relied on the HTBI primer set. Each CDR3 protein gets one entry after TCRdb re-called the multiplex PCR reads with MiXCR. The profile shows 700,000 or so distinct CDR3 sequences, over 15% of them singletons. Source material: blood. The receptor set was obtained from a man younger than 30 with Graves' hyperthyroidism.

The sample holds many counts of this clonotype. The CDR3: CASTRQGVTDTQYF. In DNA form, the CDR3 reads TGTGCCAGCACCCGACAGGGGGTCACAGATACGCAGTATTTT. The J gene is TRBJ2-3, the V gene TRBV28, with 9 nucleotides matching TRBD1. The J segment lost 2 bases and the V segment lost 7 bases, leaving 4 bases of the junction unmatched. The CDR3 has 14 residues. The germline V gene has CDR1 MDHEN and CDR2 SYDVKM.

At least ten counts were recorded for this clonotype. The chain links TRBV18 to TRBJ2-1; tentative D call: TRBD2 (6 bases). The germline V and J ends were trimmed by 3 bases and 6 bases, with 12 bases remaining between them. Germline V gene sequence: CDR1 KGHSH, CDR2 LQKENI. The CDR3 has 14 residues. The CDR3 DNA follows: TGTGCCAGCTCACCTAGGAGGGATAGCAATGAGCAGTTCTTC. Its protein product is CASSPRRDSNEQFF.

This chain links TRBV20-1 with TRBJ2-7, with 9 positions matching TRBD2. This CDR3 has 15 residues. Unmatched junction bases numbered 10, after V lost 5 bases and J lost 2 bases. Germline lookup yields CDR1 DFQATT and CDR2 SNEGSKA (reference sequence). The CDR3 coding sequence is TGCAGTGCTGCGGGGGGGGCTAGCGGGGCCTACGAGCAGTACTTC. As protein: CSAAGGASGAYEQYF.

CDR3 nucleotide sequence: TGTGCCAGCAGTTATGACGGACTAGCGGGAGATACGCAGTATTTT. This translates into CASSYDGLAGDTQYF. The chain carries TRBV7-6 and TRBJ2-3, with 11 bases aligning to TRBD2. This CDR3 comprises 15 residues. J lost 5 bases, V lost 6 bases, and 7 bases had no gene match. Germline values: CDR1 SGHVS, CDR2 FNYEAQ. The full variable domain, rest sourced from reference TRBV7-6 and TRBJ2-3, is GAGVSQSPRYKVTKRGQDVALRCDPISGHVSLYWYRQALGQGPEFLTYFNYEAQQDKSGLPNDRFSAERPEGSISTLTIQRTEQRDSAMYRCASSYDGLAGDTQYFGPGTRLTVL.

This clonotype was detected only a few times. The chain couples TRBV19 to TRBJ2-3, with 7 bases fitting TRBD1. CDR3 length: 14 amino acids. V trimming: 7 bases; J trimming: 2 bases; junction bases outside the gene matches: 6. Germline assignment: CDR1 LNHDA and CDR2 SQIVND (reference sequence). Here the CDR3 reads CASTRTGLTDTQYF. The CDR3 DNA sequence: TGTGCCAGTACCAGGACAGGCCTCACAGATACGCAGTATTTT.

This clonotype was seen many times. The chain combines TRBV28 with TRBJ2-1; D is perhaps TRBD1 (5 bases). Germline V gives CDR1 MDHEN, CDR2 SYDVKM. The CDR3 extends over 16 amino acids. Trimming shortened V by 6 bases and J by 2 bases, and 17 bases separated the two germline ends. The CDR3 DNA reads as TGTGCCAGCAGGGGAAGGGGTATTCGGACCTACAATGAGCAGTTCTTC. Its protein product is CASRGRGIRTYNEQFF.

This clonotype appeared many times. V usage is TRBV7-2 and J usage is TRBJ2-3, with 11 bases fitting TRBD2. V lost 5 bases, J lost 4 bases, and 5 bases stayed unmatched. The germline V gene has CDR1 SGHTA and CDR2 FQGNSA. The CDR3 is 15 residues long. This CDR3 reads CASSVTSGSSDTQYF. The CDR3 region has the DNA TGTGCCAGCAGCGTTACTAGCGGGAGTTCAGATACGCAGTATTTT.

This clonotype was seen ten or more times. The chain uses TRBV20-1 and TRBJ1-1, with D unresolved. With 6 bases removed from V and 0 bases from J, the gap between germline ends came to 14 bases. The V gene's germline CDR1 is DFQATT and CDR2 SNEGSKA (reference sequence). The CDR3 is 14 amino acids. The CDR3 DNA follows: TGCAGTGCCGGAAAGGGCGCTATGAACACTGAAGCTTTCTTT. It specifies CSAGKGAMNTEAFF.

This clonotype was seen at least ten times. The CDR3 region has the DNA TGTGCCTGGAGTACGACCAATAATGAAAAACTGTTTTTT. Its protein is CAWSTTNNEKLFF. The rearrangement links TRBV30 to TRBJ1-4; no definite D call. The CDR3 is 13 residues long. The germline gives CDR1 GTSNPN, CDR2 SVGIG (reference sequence). With 2 bases removed from V and 4 bases from J, the gap between germline ends came to 8 bases. Filled out from reference TRBV30 and TRBJ1-4, the complete variable domain reads SQTIHQWPATLVQPVGSPLSLECTVEGTSNPNLYWYRQAAGRGLQLLFYSVGIGQISSEVPQNLSASRPQDRQFILSSKKLLLSDSGFYLCAWSTTNNEKLFFGSGTQLSVL.

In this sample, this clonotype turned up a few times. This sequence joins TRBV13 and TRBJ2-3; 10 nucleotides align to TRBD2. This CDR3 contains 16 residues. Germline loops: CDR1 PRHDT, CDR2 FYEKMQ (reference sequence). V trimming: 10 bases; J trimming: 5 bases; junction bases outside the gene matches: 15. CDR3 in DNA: TGTGCCACCAACGAGCGGACTAGCGGTCTACTAGATACGCAGTATTTT. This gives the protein CATNERTSGLLDTQYF.

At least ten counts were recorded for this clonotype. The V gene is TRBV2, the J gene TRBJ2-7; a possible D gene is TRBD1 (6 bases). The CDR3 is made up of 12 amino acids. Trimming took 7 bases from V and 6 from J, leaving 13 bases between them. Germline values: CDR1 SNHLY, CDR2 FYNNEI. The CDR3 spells CASITGWAEQYF. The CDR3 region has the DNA TGTGCCAGCATCACAGGGTGGGCCGAGCAGTACTTC.

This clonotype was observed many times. The CDR3 spells CASSYSKTGGYGYTF. CDR3 nucleotides: TGTGCCAGCAGTTACTCGAAGACAGGGGGCTATGGCTACACCTTC. This sequence joins TRBV6-5 and TRBJ1-2; TRBD1 agrees at 9 bases. Germline values: CDR1 MNHEY, CDR2 SVGAGI. CDR3 length: 15 residues. With V trimmed by 0 bases and J by 4 bases, 3 bases remained unmatched.

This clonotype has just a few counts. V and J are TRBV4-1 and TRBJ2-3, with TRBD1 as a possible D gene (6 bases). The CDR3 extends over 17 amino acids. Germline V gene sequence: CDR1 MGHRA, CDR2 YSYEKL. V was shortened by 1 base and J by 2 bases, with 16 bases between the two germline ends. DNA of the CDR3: TGCGCCAGCAGCCAAGGCAGGGGTGGGCCCGACACAGATACGCAGTATTTT. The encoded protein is CASSQGRGGPDTDTQYF.

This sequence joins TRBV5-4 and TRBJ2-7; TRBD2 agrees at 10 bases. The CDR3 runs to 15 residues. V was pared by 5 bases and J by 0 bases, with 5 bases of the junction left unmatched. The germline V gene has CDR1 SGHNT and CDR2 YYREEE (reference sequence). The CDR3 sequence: CASSVSSGSSYEQYF. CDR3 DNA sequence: TGTGCCAGCAGTGTATCTAGCGGGAGCTCCTACGAGCAGTACTTC.

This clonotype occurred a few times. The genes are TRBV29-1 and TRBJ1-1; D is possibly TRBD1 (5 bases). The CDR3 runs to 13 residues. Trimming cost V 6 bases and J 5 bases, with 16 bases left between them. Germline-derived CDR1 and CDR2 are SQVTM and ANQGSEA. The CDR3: CSVRVGGTTEAFF. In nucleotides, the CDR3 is TGCAGCGTGAGGGTTGGGGGGACGACTGAAGCTTTCTTT.

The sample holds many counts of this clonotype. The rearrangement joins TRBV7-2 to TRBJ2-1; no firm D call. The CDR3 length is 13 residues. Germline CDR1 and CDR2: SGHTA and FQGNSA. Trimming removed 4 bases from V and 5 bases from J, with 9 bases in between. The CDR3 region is CASSSTLDNEQFF. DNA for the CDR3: TGTGCCAGCAGCTCCACTTTGGACAATGAGCAGTTCTTC.

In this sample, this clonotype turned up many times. The CDR3 spells CAISESMGSGTEAFF. DNA for the CDR3: TGTGCCATCAGTGAGTCGATGGGGTCGGGCACTGAAGCTTTCTTT. This chain joins TRBV10-3 and TRBJ1-1, with D hard to call. V dropped 0 bases and J dropped 4 bases, with 12 bases sitting between them. CDR3 length: 15 amino acids. Looked up from germline, CDR1 is ENHRY and CDR2 is SYGVKD.

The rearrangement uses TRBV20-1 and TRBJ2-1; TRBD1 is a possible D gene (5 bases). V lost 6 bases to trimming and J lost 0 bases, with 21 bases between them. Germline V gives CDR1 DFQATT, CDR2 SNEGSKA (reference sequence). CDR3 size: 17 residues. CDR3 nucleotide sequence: TGCAGTGCCCCAGGGAATCTCCTTACCCGCTCCTACAATGAGCAGTTCTTC. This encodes CSAPGNLLTRSYNEQFF.

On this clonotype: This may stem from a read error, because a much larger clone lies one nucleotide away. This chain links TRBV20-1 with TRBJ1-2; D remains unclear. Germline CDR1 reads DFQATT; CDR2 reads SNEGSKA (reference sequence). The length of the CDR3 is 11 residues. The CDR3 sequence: CSARDGDGYTF. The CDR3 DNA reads TGCAGTGCTCGAGACGGCGATGGCTACACCTTC.

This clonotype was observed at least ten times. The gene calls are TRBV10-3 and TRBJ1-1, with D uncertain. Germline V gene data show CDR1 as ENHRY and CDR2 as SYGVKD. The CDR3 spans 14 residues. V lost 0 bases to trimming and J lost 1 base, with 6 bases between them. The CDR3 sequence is CAISESGPNTEAFF. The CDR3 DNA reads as TGTGCCATCAGTGAGTCGGGCCCGAACACTGAAGCTTTCTTT.

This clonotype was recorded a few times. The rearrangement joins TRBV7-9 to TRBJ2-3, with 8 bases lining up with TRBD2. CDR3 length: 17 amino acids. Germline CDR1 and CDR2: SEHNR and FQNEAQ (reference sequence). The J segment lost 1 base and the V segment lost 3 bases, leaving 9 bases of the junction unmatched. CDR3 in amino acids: CASSFLPAGVRTDTQYF. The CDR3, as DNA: TGTGCCAGCAGCTTTTTGCCAGCGGGAGTTCGCACAGATACGCAGTATTTT.